The TCR beta chain described here comes from a study of blood T cell repertoires in COVID-19. CDR1 is LNHNV and CDR2 is YYDKDF in the germline V gene (reference sequence). The V segment lost 3 bases and the J segment 4 bases; nucleotides outside the gene matches: 5. The CDR3 contains 14 residues. The table lists this clone with a few counts. Original processing notes: For nucleated cells, counts were estimated from reference gene primer amplification. The method was immunoSEQ multiplex PCR; TCRdb's version includes in-frame clones alone and lacks a portion of them. For V, J and clone size, that table is used; D and trimming come from the DNA. The repertoire consists of about 70,000 clones, with 75% to 90% occurring once and the leading ten covering roughly 18%.

The receptor was derived from a man in his sixties or seventies who had recovered from COVID-19. Sequencing input: peripheral blood. The rearrangement links TRBV15 to TRBJ1-2; TRBD1 aligns across 7 bases. The CDR3 reads CATSSHRGFYGYTF. DNA for the CDR3: TGTGCCACCAGCAGCCACAGGGGATTCTATGGCTACACCTTC.